What follows are 5 T cell receptor beta chains derived from one specimen sequenced in a study of T cell clusters in autoimmune cytopenias. TRB amplification used approximately 250 ng of peripheral blood genomic DNA. One tube held mixed TRB-A and TRB-B primer pools for touch-down PCR. TCRdb re-analyzed the multiplex PCR reads; it lists each CDR3 protein once, without DNA. The sample totals around 5,400 distinct CDR3 sequences. Sequenced sample: peripheral blood. The receptor source for this set is a human donor with an autoimmune cytopenia or autoimmune hepatitis (not recorded which).

This clonotype is medium-sized by frequency. The genes are TRBV19 and TRBJ2-2; no DNA is available, so the TRBD1 call from TCRdb remains unchecked. In germline, CDR1 is LNHDA, CDR2 SQIVND (reference sequence). The CDR3 loop spans 15 amino acids. The CDR3 sequence is CASSMRGERTGELFF. Together with reference TRBV19 and TRBJ2-2, the CDR3 gives the full variable domain: DGGITQSPKYLFRKEGQNVTLSCEQNLNHDAMYWYRQDPGQGLRLIYYSQIVNDFQKGDIAEGYSVSREKKESFPLTVTSAQKNPTAFYLCASSMRGERTGELFFGEGSRLTVL.

V is TRBV12-3 or TRBV12-4 and J is TRBJ1-5. The CDR3 sequence is 13 residues long. The CDR3 here is CASSLTANQPQHF.

Frequency places this clonotype as medium-sized. The V gene is TRBV5-5, the J gene TRBJ2-2; TCRdb reports TRBD2, a call that lacks DNA to check it against. The germline V gene encodes CDR1 SGHKS and CDR2 YYEKEE (reference sequence). This CDR3 spans 18 amino acids. The CDR3 here is CASSTRLAGGFATGELFF. The full variable domain, in which reference TRBV5-5 and TRBJ2-2 provide the parts outside the CDR3, is DAGVTQSPTHLIKTRGQQVTLRCSPISGHKSVSWYQQVLGQGPQFIFQYYEKEERGRGNFPDRFSARQFPNYSSELNVNALLLGDSALYLCASSTRLAGGFATGELFFGEGSRLTVL.

V usage is TRBV7-3 and J usage is TRBJ2-3; TCRdb's D gene call, TRBD2, goes unchecked for lack of DNA. Germline assignment: CDR1 SGHTA and CDR2 FQGTGA. The CDR3 is made up of 17 amino acids. CDR3 residues: CASSQDIGLAPTDTQYF.

This clonotype is deemed medium-sized by its frequency. The chain combines TRBV27 with TRBJ2-7; the TRBD2 assignment by TCRdb is unverifiable without DNA. The CDR3 covers 16 residues. Germline V gene data show CDR1 as MNHEY and CDR2 as SMNVEV (reference sequence). The CDR3 sequence is CASSATLAAPTYEQYF.